The clone carrying this T cell receptor (beta chain) came up many times. Its antigen is currently unknown. TCRdb ran MiXCR on the 5' RACE reads and lists one entry per CDR3 protein. Among about 400,000 distinct CDR3 sequences listed, around 22% were seen once. The entry originates in a study of T-cell memory formation after mild COVID-19. General observations from the study: Pre-infection memory contained some responding clones, which suggested that cross-reactive memory had joined.

This CDR3 has 19 amino acids. V was clipped by 4 bases and J by 3 bases; unmatched bases: 13. In germline, CDR1 is SGHRS, CDR2 YFSETQ. The J gene is TRBJ2-3, the V gene TRBV5-1; TRBD2 agrees at 14 bases. Material for sequencing was PBMCs or a T cell subset sorted from them (not recorded which). The source of this sequence is an adult woman who had mild COVID-19 (a few samples of this study predate the infection). Cell type and time point are not known. The CDR3 loop is CASSGGLAGGMAGTDTQYF. CDR3 DNA: TGCGCCAGCAGCGGCGGACTAGCGGGAGGAATGGCGGGGACAGATACGCAGTATTTT.